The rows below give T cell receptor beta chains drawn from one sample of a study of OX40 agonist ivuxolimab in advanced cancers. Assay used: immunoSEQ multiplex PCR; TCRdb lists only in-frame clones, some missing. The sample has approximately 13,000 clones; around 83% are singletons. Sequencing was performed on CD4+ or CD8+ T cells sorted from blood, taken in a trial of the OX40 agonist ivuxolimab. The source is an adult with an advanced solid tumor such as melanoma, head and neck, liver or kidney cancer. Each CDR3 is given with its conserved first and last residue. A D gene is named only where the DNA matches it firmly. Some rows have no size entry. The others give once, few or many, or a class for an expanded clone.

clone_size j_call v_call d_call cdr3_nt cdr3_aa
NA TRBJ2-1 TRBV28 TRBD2 TGTGCCAGCAGTTTATGGTGGACTAGCGGGCATGATGAGCAGTTCTTC CASSLWWTSGHDEQFF
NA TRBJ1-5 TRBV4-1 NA TGCGCCAGCAGCCAAGATTCGGTGGGCAATCAGCCCCAGCATTTT CASSQDSVGNQPQHF
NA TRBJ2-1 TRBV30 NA TGTGCCTGGAAAGAGGGCAATGAGCAGTTCTTC CAWKEGNEQFF
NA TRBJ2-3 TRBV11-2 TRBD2 TGTGCCAGCAGCTCTCCGACTAGCGCCGCAGATACGCAGTATTTT CASSSPTSAADTQYF
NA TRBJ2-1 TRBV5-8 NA TGTGCCAGCAGCCGGGTCTACCAGTTCTTC CASSRVYQFF
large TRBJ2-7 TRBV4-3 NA TGCGCCAGCAGCCAAGTGGCGGACTATTCCTACGAGCAGTACTTC CASSQVADYSYEQYF
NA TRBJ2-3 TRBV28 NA TGTGCCAGCAGTCCTCCGTGGGGCACAGATACGCAGTATTTT CASSPPWGTDTQYF
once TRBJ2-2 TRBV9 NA TGTGCCAGCAGCGCCGGGGAGAGGGAGCTGTTTTTT CASSAGERELFF
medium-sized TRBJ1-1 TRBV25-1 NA TGTGCCAGCAGTGAATCTGAGACAGTGAACACTGAAGCTTTCTTT CASSESETVNTEAFF
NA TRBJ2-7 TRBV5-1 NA TGCGCCAGCAGGATTGGGGTGAGTCACGAGCAGTACTTC CASRIGVSHEQYF
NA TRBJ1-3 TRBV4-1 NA TGCGCCAGCAGCCATGACAGCAATGAAAACACCATATATTTT CASSHDSNENTIYF
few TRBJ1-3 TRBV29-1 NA TGCAGCGTTGAAGATCACAGGGTATATGGAAACACCATATATTTT CSVEDHRVYGNTIYF
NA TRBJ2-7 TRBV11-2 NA TGTGCCAGCAGCTCCCGTCCCACCTACGAGCAGTACTTC CASSSRPTYEQYF
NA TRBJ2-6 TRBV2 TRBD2 TGTGCCAGCAGTGACTATCGACTAGCGGGGAGCTCTGGGGCCAACGTCCTGACTTTC CASSDYRLAGSSGANVLTF
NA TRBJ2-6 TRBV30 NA TGTGCCTGGAGTCAAACCGATAGTAGCTCTGGGGCCAACGTCCTGACTTTC CAWSQTDSSSGANVLTF
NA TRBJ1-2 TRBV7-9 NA TGTGCCAGCACCCTGACAGGAGAGGTTGGAGGCTACACCTTC CASTLTGEVGGYTF
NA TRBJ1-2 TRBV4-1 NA TGCGCCAGCAGCCAAGATCGAGGCTACACCTTC CASSQDRGYTF
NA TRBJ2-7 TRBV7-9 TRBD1 TGTGCCAGCAGCTTGGGGGGGACAGGGGATTACTCCGAGCAGTACTTC CASSLGGTGDYSEQYF
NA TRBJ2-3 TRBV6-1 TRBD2 TGTGCCAGCAGCAGACTAGCGGGATTATCGGATACGCAGTATTTT CASSRLAGLSDTQYF
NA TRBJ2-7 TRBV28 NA TGTGCCAGCAGACTGTCAGGGTGGGGCTACGAGCAGTACTTC CASRLSGWGYEQYF
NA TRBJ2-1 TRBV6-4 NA TGTGCCAGCAGTGACTCGGCGGGCTCCTACAATGAGCAGTTCTTC CASSDSAGSYNEQFF
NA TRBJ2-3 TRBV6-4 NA TGTGCCAGCAGTGACGGGCTAGAGTCAGATACGCAGTATTTT CASSDGLESDTQYF
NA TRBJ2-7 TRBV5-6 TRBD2 TGTGCCAGCAGCTTGGAGGGACTAGCCTACGAGCAGTACTTC CASSLEGLAYEQYF
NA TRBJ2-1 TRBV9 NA TGTGCCAGCAGCGTTGACGGGAATCCCAACAATGAGCAGTTCTTC CASSVDGNPNNEQFF
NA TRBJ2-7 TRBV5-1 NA TGCGCCAGCAGCTTGGAGCCCGGACCGCGGGGCGAGCAGTACTTC CASSLEPGPRGEQYF
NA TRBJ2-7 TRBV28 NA TGTGCCAGCAGTTTTCCGGGATGCGAGCAGTACTTC CASSFPGCEQYF
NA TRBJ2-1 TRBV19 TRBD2 TGTGCCAGTAGGGGACTAGCGGGAAGTCAGGATGAGCAGTTCTTC CASRGLAGSQDEQFF
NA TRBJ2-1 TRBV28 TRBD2 TGTGCCAGCAGTTTGACTAGCGGGGTGTACAATGAGCAGTTCTTC CASSLTSGVYNEQFF
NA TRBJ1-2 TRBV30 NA TGTGCCTGGAGTGGTAACAGCTATGGCTACACCTTC CAWSGNSYGYTF
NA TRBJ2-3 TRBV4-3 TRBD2 TGCGCCAGCAGCCCCCGGTCGGGAGGGCTCACAGATACGCAGTATTTT CASSPRSGGLTDTQYF
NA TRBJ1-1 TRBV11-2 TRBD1 TGTGCCAGCACCCGACAGGGCTTGTGGGAAACTGAAGCTTTCTTT CASTRQGLWETEAFF
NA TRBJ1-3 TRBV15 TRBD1 TGTGCCACCAGCAGAGAGGGACAGGGGGCTGGAAACACCATATATTTT CATSREGQGAGNTIYF
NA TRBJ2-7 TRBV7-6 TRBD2 TGTGCCAGCAGCCCCGGACTAGCAGGCGAGCAGTACTTC CASSPGLAGEQYF
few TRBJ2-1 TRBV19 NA TGTGCCAGTAGTTCTCGCGGGGAGAGCCAAGGGGAGCAGTTCTTC CASSSRGESQGEQFF
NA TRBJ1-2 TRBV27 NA TGTGCCAGCAGTCCATACAGGACGGCATTAACTAACTATGGCTACACCTTC CASSPYRTALTNYGYTF
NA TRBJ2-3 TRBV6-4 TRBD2 TGTGCCAGCAGTGAAGGACTAGCGGGAGGGCCAGATACGCAGTATTTT CASSEGLAGGPDTQYF
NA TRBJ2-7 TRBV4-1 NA TGCGCCAGCAGCCTAACCGCCGGGACTCGCTCCTACGAGCAGTACTTC CASSLTAGTRSYEQYF
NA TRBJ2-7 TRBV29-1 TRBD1 TGCAGCGTTTCCGGACAGGGGACCGAGCAGTACTTC CSVSGQGTEQYF
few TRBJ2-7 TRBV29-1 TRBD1 TGCAGCGTACCCGCGGGACAGGGGGAGACCTACGAGCAGTACTTC CSVPAGQGETYEQYF
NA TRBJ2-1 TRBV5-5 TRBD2 TGTGCCAGCAGCTTGGATGGGACTAGCGGGAGTCAATCCTACAATGAGCAGTTCTTC CASSLDGTSGSQSYNEQFF
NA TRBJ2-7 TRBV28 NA TGTGCCAGCAGTCTCCCTAGCTACGAGCAGTACTTC CASSLPSYEQYF
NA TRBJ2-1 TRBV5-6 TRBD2 TGTGCCAGCAGCTTAGCGGGAGTTGGTTACAATGAGCAGTTCTTC CASSLAGVGYNEQFF
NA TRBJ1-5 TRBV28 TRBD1 TGTGCCTCCGACAGGGGAAGCAATCAGCCCCAGCATTTT CASDRGSNQPQHF
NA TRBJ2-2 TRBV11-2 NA TGTGCCAGCAGCTTAGCAGAACTTCCCTTCACCGGGGAGCTGTTTTTT CASSLAELPFTGELFF